This TCR beta chain came from a study of PD-L1 blockade in urothelial cancer (dated by TCRdb to the late 2010s). Describing the broader study: Every patient began therapy in about 2014 and was given atezolizumab 1,200 mg intravenously every 3 weeks. An ECOG performance status of 0 or 1 was recorded for the patients, and 0 to 3 prior chemotherapy regimens had been received by the patients. Around 29 patients had pretreatment blood TCR-seq, about 24 had at least one posttreatment blood collection, and about 24 had tumor TCR-seq. Durable clinical benefit was defined as progression-free survival longer than 6 months, and TCR features were also tested against progression-free and overall survival. Blood samples gave a median of approximately 150,000 T cells and 80,000 to 95,000 unique TCRs, with a median clonality of 0.080. In the same patients who had TCR sequencing, pretreatment tumors also underwent whole exome sequencing and RNA sequencing. About 85% of the 29 patients were males with bladder-origin urothelial cancer, and about 60% of the 29 reported a prior smoking history. Pretreatment tumor samples and matched peripheral blood, collected serially before and after atezolizumab treatment, underwent TCR sequencing. Durable clinical benefit was achieved by nine patients and was not achieved by 20 patients. An exploratory multi-omic analysis was conducted of the somatic, immune and clinical correlates of response to PD-L1 blockade with atezolizumab in urothelial cancer. Blood samples were analyzed 3 weeks after the start of treatment (second dose) and 6 weeks after the start of treatment.

V is cut back by 6 bases and J by 5 bases, with 0 bases in the junction unmatched. The CDR3, from cysteine to phenylalanine, totals 12 residues. Only the CDR3 region is kept as DNA, spanning 36 bases read in frame from base 1. The germline V gene yields SNHLY for CDR1 and FYNNEI for CDR2. The table lists this clone with a few counts. The antigen it binds to is not known. Base-call qualities are not available, and no considerably larger clone is one nucleotide away. A cohort of about 31 patients with locally advanced or metastatic urothelial carcinoma, treated at Memorial Sloan Kettering on a trial protocol, was included. Peripheral blood mononuclear cells were collected from each patient pretreatment and during treatment, giving between 1 and 8 total time points per patient. The Qiagen DNeasy Blood extraction kit was used to purify genomic DNA from total PBMCs and tumor samples. PBMCs were collected pretreatment and during treatment, and were isolated and stored as previously described.

To estimate absolute template abundance from read counts, synthetic TCR analog templates were spiked into each PCR. Using the immunoSEQ assay, TCRbeta CDR3 regions were amplified from genomic DNA with bias-controlled V and J gene primers. Sequencing of rearranged TCRbeta segments was performed at approximately 20X coverage. On the authors' methods: Clustering was used to correct sequencing errors, and CDR3s were annotated against IMGT to assign V, D and J genes. Downstream analyses used only productive TCRbeta rearrangements and left out out-of-frame or stop-codon sequences. To compute clonality, Shannon entropy was normalized by the log of the number of unique productive sequences and then subtracted from one. Clones differing between time points or between blood and tumor were identified using Fisher's exact test with Benjamini-Hochberg correction, with an adjusted p below 0.01 applied as the threshold. Not all clones reach the TCRdb copy of this immuneACCESS table, which keeps in-frame sequences only. Checked studies attribute under half of the gap to unresolved V genes and leave the rest unexplained. That table is the source of V, J and clone size, and D and trimming were worked out from the DNA. The sample table contains 100,000 or so clones; only one count was recorded for under 85% of them. More than 2% of the sample is held by the ten biggest clonotypes.

Here is what the overall study found, with its caveats: Because the sample size was small (n of about 29) and many exploratory analyses were performed, the results are intended to be hypothesis-generating. A pretreatment peripheral blood TCR clonality below the median was linked to improved progression-free and overall survival. Among patients with durable benefit, tumor-associated TCR clones showed greater expansion in peripheral blood 3 weeks after treatment started (n of about 21, p = 0.022).

The sequences come from PBMCs, collected around atezolizumab (anti-PD-L1) treatment. The V and J genes are TRBV2 and TRBJ2-5, with 10 bases in between that match TRBD1. This TCR came from a man aged 45 to 65 with urothelial cancer. The DNA sequence follows: TGTGCCAGCAGGGGACAGGGGGAGACCCAGTACTTC. This encodes CASRGQGETQYF.